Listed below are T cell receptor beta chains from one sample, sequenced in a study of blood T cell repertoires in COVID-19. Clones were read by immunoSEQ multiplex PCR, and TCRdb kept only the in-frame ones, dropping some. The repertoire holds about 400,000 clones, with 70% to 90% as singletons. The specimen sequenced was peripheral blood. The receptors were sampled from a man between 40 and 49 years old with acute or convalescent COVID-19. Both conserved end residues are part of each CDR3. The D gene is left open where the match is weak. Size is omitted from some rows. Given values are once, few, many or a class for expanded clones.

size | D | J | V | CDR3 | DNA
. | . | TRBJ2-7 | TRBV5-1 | CASSLAYEQYF | TGCGCCAGCAGCTTGGCATACGAGCAGTACTTC
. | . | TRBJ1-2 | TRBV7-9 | CASSPMGGNYGYTF | TGTGCCAGCAGCCCGATGGGGGGGAACTATGGCTACACCTTC
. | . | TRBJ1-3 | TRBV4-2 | CASSQEFRTGNTIYF | TGTGCCAGCAGCCAAGAGTTCAGGACTGGAAACACCATATATTTT
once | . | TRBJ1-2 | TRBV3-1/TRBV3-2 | CASSQDQSRVYGYTF | TGTGCCAGCAGCCAAGATCAGAGCCGGGTCTATGGCTACACCTTC
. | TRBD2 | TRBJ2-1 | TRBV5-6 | CASSSGTSEYNEQFF | TGTGCCAGCAGCTCCGGGACTAGCGAATACAATGAGCAGTTCTTC
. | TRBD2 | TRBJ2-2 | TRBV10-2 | CASSYGLAGATGELFF | TGCGCCAGCAGTTACGGACTAGCGGGAGCTACCGGGGAGCTGTTTTTT
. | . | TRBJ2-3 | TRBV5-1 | CASSSGLETDTQYF | TGCGCCAGCAGCTCTGGACTTGAAACAGATACGCAGTATTTT
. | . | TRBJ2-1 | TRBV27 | CASSVGYRENEQFF | TGTGCCAGCAGTGTAGGATACAGGGAGAATGAGCAGTTCTTC
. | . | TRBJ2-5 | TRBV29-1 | CSVPPADSQETQYF | TGCAGCGTTCCCCCGGCTGACAGCCAAGAGACCCAGTACTTC
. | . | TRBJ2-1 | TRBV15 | CATSRESGGVYNEQFF | TGTGCCACCAGCAGAGAGTCGGGCGGGGTTTACAATGAGCAGTTCTTC
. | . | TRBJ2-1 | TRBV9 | CASSQSPYSYNEQFF | TGTGCCAGCAGCCAGTCGCCTTACTCCTACAATGAGCAGTTCTTC
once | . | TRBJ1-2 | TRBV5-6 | CASSRGRPNYGYTF | TGTGCCAGCAGCCGAGGGCGACCTAACTATGGCTACACCTTC
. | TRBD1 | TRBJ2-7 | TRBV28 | CASTNADRDEQYF | TGTGCCAGCACCAACGCGGACAGGGACGAGCAGTACTTC
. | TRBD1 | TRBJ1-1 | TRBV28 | CASSVRTGGLNTEAFF | TGTGCCAGCAGTGTTCGGACAGGGGGTCTGAACACTGAAGCTTTCTTT
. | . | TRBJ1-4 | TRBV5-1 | CASSLVGAGEKLFF | TGCGCCAGCAGCTTGGTGGGGGCTGGGGAAAAACTGTTTTTT
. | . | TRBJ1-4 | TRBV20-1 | CSATLNEKLFF | TGCAGTGCTACCTTAAATGAAAAACTGTTTTTT
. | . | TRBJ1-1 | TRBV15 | CATSRDRAKRSEAFF | TGTGCCACCAGCAGAGATCGGGCCAAGCGGTCTGAAGCTTTCTTT
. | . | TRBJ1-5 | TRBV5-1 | CASSPGGGNQPQHF | TGCGCCAGCAGCCCCGGGGGGGGCAATCAGCCCCAGCATTTT
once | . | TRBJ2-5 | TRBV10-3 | CAISDVRGETQYF | TGTGCCATCAGTGATGTGCGAGGAGAGACCCAGTACTTC
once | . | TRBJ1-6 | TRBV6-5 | CASSYFRGRNSPLHF | TGTGCCAGCAGTTATTTCCGGGGTAGGAATTCACCCCTCCACTTT
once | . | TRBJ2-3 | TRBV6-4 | CASSVKGGTDTQYF | TGTGCCAGCAGTGTCAAGGGGGGCACAGATACGCAGTATTTT
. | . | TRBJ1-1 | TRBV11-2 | CASSLETPEAFF | TGTGCCAGCAGCCTAGAGACACCTGAAGCTTTCTTT
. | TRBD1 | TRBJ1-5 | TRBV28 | CASSFRDRGPNQPQHF | TGTGCCAGCAGTTTTAGGGACAGGGGGCCCAATCAGCCCCAGCATTTT
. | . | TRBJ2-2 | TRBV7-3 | CASSFTYSTGELFF | TGTGCCAGCAGCTTCACTTATTCAACCGGGGAGCTGTTTTTT
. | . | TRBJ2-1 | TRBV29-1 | CSVGVGVYNEQFF | TGCAGCGTTGGGGTGGGAGTTTACAATGAGCAGTTCTTC
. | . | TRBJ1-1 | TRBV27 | CASSFWRDTEAFF | TGTGCCAGCAGTTTTTGGCGGGACACTGAAGCTTTCTTT
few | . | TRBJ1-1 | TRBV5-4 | CASSKGPEAFF | TGTGCCAGCAGCAAGGGGCCGGAAGCTTTCTTT
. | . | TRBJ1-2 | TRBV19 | CASGIQGTERNTF | TGTGCCAGTGGGATACAGGGAACGGAGCGAAACACCTTC
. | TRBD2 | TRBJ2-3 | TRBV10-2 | CASSPGLMADTQYF | TGCGCCAGCAGTCCGGGACTAATGGCAGATACGCAGTATTTT
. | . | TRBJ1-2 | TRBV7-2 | CASSQNYGYTF | TGTGCCAGCAGCCAAAATTATGGCTACACCTTC
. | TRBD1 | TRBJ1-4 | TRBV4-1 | CASSQGQGDHATNEKLFF | TGCGCCAGCAGCCAAGGACAGGGGGACCATGCAACTAATGAAAAACTGTTTTTT
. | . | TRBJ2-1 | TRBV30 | CAWTRDGGGLEQFF | TGTGCCTGGACCCGGGATGGAGGGGGCCTTGAGCAGTTCTTC
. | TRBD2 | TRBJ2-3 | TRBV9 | CASSGGGAGADTQYF | TGTGCCAGCAGCGGCGGCGGGGCGGGGGCAGATACGCAGTATTTT
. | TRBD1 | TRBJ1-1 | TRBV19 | CASSIVTGGVAEAFF | TGTGCCAGTAGTATAGTGACAGGGGGAGTCGCTGAAGCTTTCTTT
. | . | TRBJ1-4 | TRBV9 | CASSVDPTGPNEKLFF | TGTGCCAGCAGCGTAGACCCCACAGGGCCTAATGAAAAACTGTTTTTT
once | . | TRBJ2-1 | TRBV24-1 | CATLPGGILYNEQFF | TGTGCCACCTTACCCGGGGGAATCCTATACAATGAGCAGTTCTTC
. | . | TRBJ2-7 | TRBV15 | CATSKDSSYEQYF | TGTGCCACCAGCAAGGACAGCTCCTACGAGCAGTACTTC
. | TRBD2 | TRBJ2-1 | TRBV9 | CASSGRGGLEQFF | TGTGCCAGCAGCGGCCGGGGGGGCCTTGAGCAGTTCTTC
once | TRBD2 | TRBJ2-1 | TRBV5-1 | CASSLEGASGGDNEQFF | TGCGCCAGCAGCTTGGAAGGAGCTAGCGGGGGGGACAATGAGCAGTTCTTC
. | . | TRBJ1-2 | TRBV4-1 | CASSQDGALEYGYTF | TGCGCCAGCAGCCAAGATGGGGCGTTAGAGTATGGCTACACCTTC
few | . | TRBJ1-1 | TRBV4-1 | CASSSIREGEAFF | TGCGCCAGCAGCTCTATCAGGGAGGGTGAAGCTTTCTTT
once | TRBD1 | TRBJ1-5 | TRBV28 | CASSPGQLNQPQHF | TGTGCCAGCAGTCCGGGACAGCTTAATCAGCCCCAGCATTTT
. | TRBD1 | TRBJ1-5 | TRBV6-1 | CASSEVDRQHF | TGTGCCAGCAGTGAAGTGGACAGGCAGCATTTT
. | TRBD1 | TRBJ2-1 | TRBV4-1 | CASSSRQGIYNEQFF | TGCGCCAGCAGCTCCCGACAGGGCATCTACAATGAGCAGTTCTTC
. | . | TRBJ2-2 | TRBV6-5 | CASSRGSGELFF | TGTGCCAGCAGTCGGGGTTCCGGGGAGCTGTTTTTT
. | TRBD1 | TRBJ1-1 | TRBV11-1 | CASIDRDPLRSEAFF | TGTGCCAGCATCGACAGGGACCCACTGCGGTCTGAAGCTTTCTTT
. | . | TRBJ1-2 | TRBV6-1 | CASGESNYGYTF | TGTGCCAGCGGGGAGAGTAACTATGGCTACACCTTC
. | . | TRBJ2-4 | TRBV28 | CASSLKYTSAKNIQYF | TGTGCCAGCAGTTTAAAGTACACATCGGCCAAAAACATTCAGTACTTC
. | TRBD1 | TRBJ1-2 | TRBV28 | CASSQVTGAYGYTF | TGTGCCAGCAGTCAGGTGACAGGGGCGTATGGCTACACCTTC
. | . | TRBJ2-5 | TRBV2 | CASSVSRASQETQYF | TGTGCCAGCAGTGTCTCGCGGGCGAGCCAAGAGACCCAGTACTTC
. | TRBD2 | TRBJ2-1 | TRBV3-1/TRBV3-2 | CASSHFLAGGPYNEQFF | TGTGCCAGCAGCCACTTCCTAGCGGGGGGGCCCTACAATGAGCAGTTCTTC
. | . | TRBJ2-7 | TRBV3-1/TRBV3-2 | CASSQDSGYEQYF | TGTGCCAGCAGCCAAGATTCCGGCTACGAGCAGTACTTC
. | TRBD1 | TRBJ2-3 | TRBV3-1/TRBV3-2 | CASSQLQGWSDTQYF | TGTGCCAGCAGCCAACTACAGGGGTGGTCAGATACGCAGTATTTT
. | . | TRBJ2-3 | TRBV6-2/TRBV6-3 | CASSYGRTQYF | TGTGCCAGCAGTTATGGTCGGACGCAGTATTTT
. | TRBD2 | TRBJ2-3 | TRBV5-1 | CASSWGLAGSADTQYF | TGCGCCAGCAGCTGGGGCCTAGCGGGAAGCGCAGATACGCAGTATTTT